Shown below are 28 T cell receptor beta chains from a single sample sequenced in a study of shared clonotypes between healthy human individuals (dated by TCRdb to 2018 to 2021). The method was the immunoSEQ multiplex PCR assay. TCRdb holds this immuneACCESS table with in-frame rearrangements only. Some clones are missing; in checked studies, unresolved V genes explain under half, and the rest has no known cause. The sample table holds about 980,000 clones, of which approximately 80% were seen once. Over 1.3% of the sample belongs to the ten largest clones. Sample: memory CD4+ T cells sorted from blood. The cell subset or site label of this sample denotes: CD45RA-negative fraction. These receptors originate from a young man in good health.

The chain joins TRBV5-1 to TRBJ2-2; TRBD2 is a possible D gene (5 bases). This CDR3 has 13 residues. Germline assignment: CDR1 SGHRS and CDR2 YFSETQ. Trimming took 7 bases from V and 4 from J, leaving 11 bases between them. The CDR3, as DNA: TGCGCCAGCCGGGGTTTTGCCACCGGGGAGCTGTTTTTT. This gives the protein CASRGFATGELFF.

The chain links TRBV27 to TRBJ2-7; D is unresolved. The V gene's germline CDR1 is MNHEY and CDR2 SMNVEV (reference sequence). There are 13 residues in the CDR3. V was trimmed by 0 bases and J by 4 bases, leaving 7 bases between them. DNA for the CDR3: TGTGCCAGCAGTTTATCGTGGGGTTACGAGCAGTACTTC. As protein: CASSLSWGYEQYF.

This clone was counted a few times. The J gene is TRBJ1-5, the V gene TRBV14; 10 bases fit TRBD1. V was pared by 5 bases and J by 5 bases, with 9 bases of the junction left unmatched. The CDR3 contains 16 residues. Germline V gives CDR1 SGHDN, CDR2 FVKESK. The CDR3 DNA sequence: TGTGCCAGCAGCTACGATTCGGGACAGGGGCATCAGCCCCAGCATTTT. It encodes CASSYDSGQGHQPQHF. Together with reference TRBV14 and TRBJ1-5, the CDR3 gives the full variable domain: EAGVTQFPSHSVIEKGQTVTLRCDPISGHDNLYWYRRVMGKEIKFLLHFVKESKQDESGMPNNRFLAERTGGTYSTLKVQPAELEDSGVYFCASSYDSGQGHQPQHFGDGTRLSIL.

This sequence joins TRBV6-5 and TRBJ2-2; D perhaps matches TRBD2 (6 bases). V was clipped by 5 bases and J by 2 bases, with 9 bases between them. The length of the CDR3 is 14 residues. Germline V gives CDR1 MNHEY, CDR2 SVGAGI. The CDR3 spells CASSRGLNTGELFF. As DNA, the CDR3 is TGTGCCAGCAGTAGGGGACTTAACACCGGGGAGCTGTTTTTT.

The chain carries TRBV7-8 and TRBJ1-1; weak D call: TRBD1 (5 bases). V lost 5 bases to trimming and J lost 1 base, with 17 bases between them. This CDR3 comprises 16 residues. Germline V lookup: CDR1 SGHVS, CDR2 FQNEAQ. DNA for the CDR3: TGTGCCAGCAGCCAAGGGTCGGGCAGGGAGAACACTGAAGCTTTCTTT. It specifies CASSQGSGRENTEAFF.

The CDR3 is CASSFGGAGTDTQYF. DNA of the CDR3: TGTGCCAGCAGTTTCGGTGGGGCGGGCACAGATACGCAGTATTTT. This chain uses TRBV6-6 with TRBJ2-3, with D possibly TRBD1 on 5 matching bases. V was shortened by 4 bases and J by 1 base, with 12 bases between the two germline ends. The length of the CDR3 is 15 residues. Germline values: CDR1 MNHNY, CDR2 SVGAGI (reference sequence).

The chain is built from TRBV7-9 and TRBJ2-5; 12 bases map to TRBD2. Per germline, CDR1 SEHNR and CDR2 FQNEAQ (reference sequence). This CDR3 is built from 16 residues. J gave up 5 bases and V 4 bases, and 8 bases lay outside the gene matches. The CDR3 here is CASSYPSGGESETQYF. CDR3 DNA sequence: TGTGCCAGCAGCTACCCTAGCGGGGGGGAATCGGAGACCCAGTACTTC.

This chain links TRBV19 with TRBJ2-7; 10 nucleotides align to TRBD1. Germline-derived CDR1 and CDR2 are LNHDA and SQIVND (reference sequence). Trimming took 4 bases from V and 2 from J; bases not matched to a gene: 2. This CDR3 region has 14 residues. The CDR3: CASSTGTGAYEQYF. The CDR3 DNA reads TGTGCCAGTAGTACGGGGACAGGGGCCTACGAGCAGTACTTC.

CDR3 nucleotide sequence: TGTGCCAGCAGCCCCATTGGCCTGGAGACAGATACGCAGTATTTT. It encodes CASSPIGLETDTQYF. The V call is TRBV7-2, the J call TRBJ2-3; D gene uncertain. The length of the CDR3 is 15 residues. Germline CDR1 reads SGHTA; CDR2 reads FQGNSA. The ends were cut back, 5 bases at V and 3 bases at J, with 15 bases in the middle.

This chain connects TRBV9 to TRBJ1-1; D gene unclear. Germline loops: CDR1 SGDLS, CDR2 YYNGEE. V was trimmed by 2 bases and J by 1 base, leaving 15 bases between them. The CDR3 has 16 residues. DNA for the CDR3: TGTGCCAGCAGCGTCTCCTCTCTCCCGCAGAACACTGAAGCTTTCTTT. Its translation: CASSVSSLPQNTEAFF.

This rearrangement joins TRBV30 to TRBJ2-3; D ambiguous. This CDR3 comprises 15 residues. CDR1 and CDR2 (germline): GTSNPN, SVGIG (reference sequence). V was clipped by 0 bases and J by 0 bases, with 10 bases between them. Here the CDR3 DNA reads TGTGCCTGGAGTGTACAAACAGTCAGCACAGATACGCAGTATTTT. It codes for CAWSVQTVSTDTQYF. Supplemented by reference TRBV30 and TRBJ2-3, the full variable domain reads SQTIHQWPATLVQPVGSPLSLECTVEGTSNPNLYWYRQAAGRGLQLLFYSVGIGQISSEVPQNLSASRPQDRQFILSSKKLLLSDSGFYLCAWSVQTVSTDTQYFGPGTRLTVL.

The gene calls are TRBV18 and TRBJ1-5, with a possible D match to TRBD1 (5 bases). In germline, CDR1 is KGHSH, CDR2 LQKENI. The CDR3 runs 13 residues. V shed 2 bases and J shed 4 bases, with 6 bases lying between them. CDR3 residues: CASSPWGNQPQHF. The DNA for the CDR3 is TGTGCCAGCTCACCATGGGGGAATCAGCCCCAGCATTTT.

Concerning this clone: Other nucleotide sequences in the sample specify the same CDR3. This chain links TRBV6-5 with TRBJ2-7, with 8 bases lining up with TRBD2. In germline, CDR1 is MNHEY, CDR2 SVGAGI. Unmatched junction bases numbered 5, after V lost 4 bases and J lost 3 bases. CDR3 length: 14 residues. The DNA of the CDR3 is TGTGCCAGCAGTTCGGGGGGGGAGTACTACGAGCAGTACTTC. It yields the protein CASSSGGEYYEQYF.

This chain joins TRBV30 and TRBJ1-6; D unresolved. The V end lost 5 bases, the J end lost 7 bases, and 12 bases lay between the germline ends. The CDR3 totals 13 residues. The germline V gene has CDR1 GTSNPN and CDR2 SVGIG (reference sequence). CDR3 DNA sequence: TGTGCCTGGGAAGCGAACGACAATTCACCCCTCCACTTT. It specifies CAWEANDNSPLHF.

V usage is TRBV28 and J usage is TRBJ2-2; D remains unclear. Per germline, CDR1 MDHEN and CDR2 SYDVKM. CDR3 size: 13 residues. Trimming pared 4 bases from V and 3 bases from J, leaving 6 bases between. The CDR3 loop is CASSSTYTGELFF. CDR3 nucleotide sequence: TGTGCCAGCAGTTCGACATACACCGGGGAGCTGTTTTTT.

The CDR3 sequence is CASSVGGHANTEAFF. The DNA of the CDR3 is TGTGCCAGCAGCGTCGGGGGACATGCGAACACTGAAGCTTTCTTT. The V call is TRBV9, the J call TRBJ1-1; D is perhaps TRBD1 (6 bases). CDR1 SGDLS and CDR2 YYNGEE come from the germline V gene. Trimming removed 2 bases at V and 1 base at J, with 12 bases between. The CDR3 is 15 residues long. The whole variable domain, filled in from reference TRBV9 and TRBJ1-1, reads DSGVTQTPKHLITATGQRVTLRCSPRSGDLSVYWYQQSLDQGLQFLIQYYNGEERAKGNILERFSAQQFPDLHSELNLSSLELGDSALYFCASSVGGHANTEAFFGQGTRLTVV.

The rearrangement uses TRBV5-1 and TRBJ1-4, with D tentatively TRBD1 (5 bases). Germline lookup yields CDR1 SGHRS and CDR2 YFSETQ. The V gene lost 0 bases and the J gene lost 10 bases, with 13 bases spanning the gap. The length of the CDR3 is 14 residues. The chain's CDR3 is CASSLEGAGSKLFF. The CDR3, as DNA: TGCGCCAGCAGCTTGGAAGGGGCAGGGTCAAAACTGTTTTTT.

This rearrangement joins TRBV4-1 to TRBJ1-1; TRBD1 is a possible D gene (6 bases). V was pared by 0 bases and J by 4 bases, with 12 bases between. The CDR3 consists of 15 residues. Germline V gives CDR1 MGHRA, CDR2 YSYEKL. The CDR3 nucleotides read TGCGCCAGCAGCCAAGAAACAGGGTGGGCCACTGAAGCTTTCTTT. It translates to CASSQETGWATEAFF.

The gene calls are TRBV7-2 and TRBJ2-6; D unclear. This CDR3 contains 13 residues. Germline V lookup: CDR1 SGHTA, CDR2 FQGNSA. V gave up 2 bases and J gave up 3 bases, with 2 bases separating them. The CDR3 nucleotides are TGTGCCAGCAGCTTATTTGGGGCCAACGTCCTGACTTTC. Translated, it gives CASSLFGANVLTF.

The rearrangement links TRBV27 to TRBJ1-4; D gene uncertain. This CDR3 is built from 16 residues. Trimming took off 6 bases at V and 4 bases at J, with 18 bases between the two ends. Germline V CDR1 and CDR2: MNHEY, SMNVEV (reference sequence). The CDR3 reads CASRAHKGPYNEKLFF. The CDR3 nucleotides are TGTGCCAGCAGGGCCCACAAAGGTCCCTATAATGAAAAACTGTTTTTT.

This chain uses TRBV7-9 with TRBJ1-3; D is unclear. CDR1 and CDR2 (germline): SEHNR, FQNEAQ (reference sequence). Trimming pared 5 bases from V and 0 bases from J, leaving 17 bases between. The CDR3 sequence is 17 residues long. CDR3 protein: CASSPNDWRYSGNTIYF. CDR3 DNA sequence: TGTGCCAGCAGCCCTAACGATTGGCGGTACTCTGGAAACACCATATATTTT.

This chain connects TRBV6-6 to TRBJ1-2; D remains ambiguous. This CDR3 comprises 12 residues. V lost 6 bases and J lost 0, with 5 bases in between. CDR1 and CDR2 (germline): MNHNY, SVGAGI (reference sequence). Here the CDR3 reads CASRPTNYGYTF. CDR3 nucleotide sequence: TGTGCCAGCAGACCGACTAACTATGGCTACACCTTC.

The chain has TRBV19 and TRBJ2-1, with D perhaps matching TRBD2 (5 bases). Between the trimmed V and J ends, which lost 10 bases and 4 bases, there was a span of 14 bases. The length of the CDR3 is 13 residues. The germline V gene encodes CDR1 LNHDA and CDR2 SQIVND (reference sequence). This CDR3 reads CATLPPGYNEQFF. In DNA, the CDR3 is TGTGCCACCCTACCACCGGGATACAATGAGCAGTTCTTC. The full variable domain, in which reference TRBV19 and TRBJ2-1 provide the parts outside the CDR3, is DGGITQSPKYLFRKEGQNVTLSCEQNLNHDAMYWYRQDPGQGLRLIYYSQIVNDFQKGDIAEGYSVSREKKESFPLTVTSAQKNPTAFYLCATLPPGYNEQFFGPGTRLTVL.

CDR3 amino acids: CASLGQFDEQYF. The CDR3, as DNA: TGTGCTAGTCTCGGACAGTTCGACGAGCAGTACTTC. The V and J genes are TRBV9 and TRBJ2-7, with D possibly being TRBD1 (6 bases). This CDR3 comprises 12 residues. CDR1 is SGDLS, CDR2 YYNGEE, per germline.

V is TRBV28 and J is TRBJ1-2; perhaps TRBD1 as D (5 bases). This CDR3 has 12 residues. Germline-derived CDR1 and CDR2 are MDHEN and SYDVKM. V was clipped by 6 bases and J by 8 bases, with 13 bases between them. The CDR3 reads CASRRGTGGYTF. The DNA of the CDR3 is TGTGCCAGCAGGCGAGGGACGGGGGGCTACACCTTC.

V is TRBV30 and J is TRBJ1-6; D gene unclear. Trimming pared 4 bases from V and 2 bases from J, leaving 9 bases between. This CDR3 is 14 amino acids long. CDR1 and CDR2 from the germline V gene are GTSNPN and SVGIG (reference sequence). The CDR3 sequence is CAWTSGTYNSPLHF. The CDR3 DNA follows: TGTGCCTGGACGTCGGGTACCTATAATTCACCCCTCCACTTT.

A remark on this clone: Different DNA sequences within this sample yield the same CDR3. The chain combines TRBV5-1 with TRBJ2-3, with D unresolved. Germline lookup yields CDR1 SGHRS and CDR2 YFSETQ. The CDR3 sequence is 11 residues long. V shed 0 bases and J shed 6 bases, with 2 bases lying between them. The CDR3 sequence: CASSLVDTQYF. For the CDR3, the DNA is TGCGCCAGCAGCTTGGTGGATACGCAGTATTTT.

The rearrangement joins TRBV10-3 to TRBJ2-7, with D perhaps being TRBD1 or TRBD2 (5 bases each). Per the germline V gene, CDR1 is ENHRY and CDR2 is SYGVKD. The V end lost 4 bases, the J end lost 3 bases, and 19 bases lay between the germline ends. This CDR3 has 16 residues. This chain's CDR3 is CAISGSTGAEGYEQYF. The CDR3 DNA follows: TGTGCCATCAGTGGGTCCACTGGGGCTGAGGGCTACGAGCAGTACTTC.